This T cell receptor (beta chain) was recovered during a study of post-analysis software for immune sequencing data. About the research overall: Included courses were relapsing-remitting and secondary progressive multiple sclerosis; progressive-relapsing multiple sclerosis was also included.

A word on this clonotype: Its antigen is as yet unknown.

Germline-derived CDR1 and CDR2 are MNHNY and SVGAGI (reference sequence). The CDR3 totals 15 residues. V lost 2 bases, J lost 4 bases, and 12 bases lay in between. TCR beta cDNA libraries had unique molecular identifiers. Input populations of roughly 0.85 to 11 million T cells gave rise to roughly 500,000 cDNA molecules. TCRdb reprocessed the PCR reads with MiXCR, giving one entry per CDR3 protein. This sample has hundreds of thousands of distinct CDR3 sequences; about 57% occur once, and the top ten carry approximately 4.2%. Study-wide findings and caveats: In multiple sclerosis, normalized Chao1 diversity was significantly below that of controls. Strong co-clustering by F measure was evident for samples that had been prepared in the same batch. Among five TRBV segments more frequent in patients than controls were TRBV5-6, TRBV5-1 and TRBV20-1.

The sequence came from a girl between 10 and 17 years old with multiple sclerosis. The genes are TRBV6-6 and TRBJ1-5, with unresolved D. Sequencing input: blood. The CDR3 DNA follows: TGTGCCAGCAGTTACGGTCGGGGTGAAAATCAGCCCCAGCATTTT. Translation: CASSYGRGENQPQHF.